These 24 T cell receptor beta chains originate from one sample sequenced in a study of T-cell memory formation after mild COVID-19. TCRdb independently ran MiXCR on the 5' RACE reads; one entry per CDR3 protein. The table records about 55,000 distinct CDR3 sequences, more than 8% of them present only once. The sample consisted of PBMCs or a T cell subset sorted from them (not recorded which). These receptors were obtained from a man aged 18-30 years who had mild COVID-19 (a few samples of this study predate the infection). Cell type and time point are not known.

This chain joins TRBV6-5 and TRBJ2-3; 9 nucleotides match TRBD1. Germline-derived CDR1 and CDR2 are MNHEY and SVGAGI. The CDR3 loop spans 16 amino acids. The V segment lost 6 bases and the J segment 4 bases; nucleotides outside the gene matches: 11. CDR3 residues: CASRSAGTGRSDTQYF. CDR3 coding DNA: TGTGCCAGCAGGTCGGCCGGGACAGGGCGTTCAGATACGCAGTATTTT.

The V gene is TRBV5-6, the J gene TRBJ1-1; 7 bases are a match to TRBD1. Germline trimming cut 4 bases from V and 1 base from J; bases unmatched to any gene: 7. This CDR3 spans 15 amino acids. Germline assignment: CDR1 SGHDT and CDR2 YYEEEE. This CDR3 reads CASSNVDRPNTEAFF. DNA for the CDR3: TGTGCCAGCAGCAACGTGGACAGGCCGAACACTGAAGCTTTCTTT. The full variable domain, in which reference TRBV5-6 and TRBJ1-1 provide the parts outside the CDR3, is DAGVTQSPTHLIKTRGQQVTLRCSPKSGHDTVSWYQQALGQGPQFIFQYYEEEERQRGNFPDRFSGHQFPNYSSELNVNALLLGDSALYLCASSNVDRPNTEAFFGQGTRLTVV.

The sample holds a few counts of this clonotype. This chain connects TRBV7-2 to TRBJ1-1; D is unresolved. CDR1 is SGHTA, CDR2 FQGNSA, per germline. There are 13 residues in the CDR3. Deletions cut 5 bases from V and 1 base from J, with 8 bases between. This CDR3 is CASSTQANTEAFF. Written as DNA, the CDR3 is TGTGCCAGCAGCACCCAGGCGAACACTGAAGCTTTCTTT.

This clonotype was observed a handful of times. The V and J genes are TRBV7-6 and TRBJ1-2; D is perhaps TRBD1 (6 bases). In germline, CDR1 is SGHVS, CDR2 FNYEAQ. The CDR3 totals 14 residues. The V and J ends lost 4 bases and 7 bases respectively, with 16 bases between them. The CDR3 reads CASSSTGKRAGYTF. In nucleotides, the CDR3 is TGTGCCAGCAGCTCCACAGGGAAAAGAGCTGGCTACACCTTC.

The chain links TRBV7-9 to TRBJ2-7, with D tentatively TRBD1 or TRBD2 (6 bases each). Germline V gives CDR1 SEHNR, CDR2 FQNEAQ (reference sequence). This CDR3 has 12 residues. The V end was cut by 1 base, the J end by 6 bases, with 7 bases between. CDR3 region: CASSLEGGEQYV. In DNA, the CDR3 is TGTGCCAGCAGCTTAGAGGGGGGCGAGCAGTACGTC.

The chain employs TRBV12-3 or TRBV12-4 and TRBJ1-3; D perhaps matches TRBD1 (5 bases). V was clipped by 6 bases and J by 10 bases, with 13 bases between them. The CDR3 has 12 amino acids. CDR3 residues: CASSGAGATIYF. CDR3 nucleotide sequence: TGTGCCAGCAGCGGGGCGGGCGCGACCATATATTTT.

The count of this clonotype is one. V gene TRBV19 combines with J gene TRBJ1-1; 9 nucleotides line up with TRBD1. Germline V gene lookup returns CDR1 LNHDA and CDR2 SQIVND (reference sequence). Trimming removed 9 bases from V and 4 bases from J; junction bases left unmatched: 9. The CDR3 has 14 residues. The CDR3: CASNRDREFTEAFF. The CDR3 bases are TGTGCCAGCAACCGGGACAGGGAGTTCACTGAAGCTTTCTTT.

The rearrangement uses TRBV9 and TRBJ2-3; no definite D call. This CDR3 is 13 amino acids long. Trimming shortened V by 4 bases and J by 0 bases, and 6 bases separated the two germline ends. Germline CDR1 is SGDLS and CDR2 is YYNGEE. This chain's CDR3 is CASSRPSTDTQYF. The CDR3 DNA reads TGTGCCAGCAGCCGACCTAGCACAGATACGCAGTATTTT. The full variable domain, completed using reference TRBV9 and TRBJ2-3, is DSGVTQTPKHLITATGQRVTLRCSPRSGDLSVYWYQQSLDQGLQFLIQYYNGEERAKGNILERFSAQQFPDLHSELNLSSLELGDSALYFCASSRPSTDTQYFGPGTRLTVL.

There are many counts of this clonotype. The chain couples TRBV5-1 to TRBJ2-3, with TRBD2 as a possible D gene (6 bases). CDR1 is SGHRS, CDR2 YFSETQ, per germline. Trimming shortened V by 1 base and J by 0 bases, and 12 bases separated the two germline ends. This CDR3 has 16 residues. The CDR3 region is CASSLPARGSTDTQYF. CDR3 DNA: TGCGCCAGCAGCTTGCCTGCGCGGGGAAGCACAGATACGCAGTATTTT.

The rearrangement links TRBV6-6 to TRBJ1-2, with D possibly matching TRBD1 (6 bases). This CDR3 has 12 amino acids. V was trimmed by 6 bases and J by 7 bases, leaving 12 bases between them. Germline CDR1 reads MNHNY; CDR2 reads SVGAGI (reference sequence). The CDR3: CASSPYRAGYTF. The CDR3 coding sequence is TGTGCCAGCAGCCCCTACAGGGCTGGCTACACCTTC.

This clonotype occurred many times. The chain has TRBV4-3 and TRBJ2-3, with D uncertain. Germline V gives CDR1 LGHNA, CDR2 YSLEER. With 4 bases removed from V and 3 bases from J, the gap between germline ends came to 17 bases. This CDR3 is 16 amino acids long. The CDR3 region has the DNA TGCGCCAGCAGCCTAACAACGCAGGCCGGGACAGATACGCAGTATTTT. The encoded protein is CASSLTTQAGTDTQYF.

This clonotype was observed many times. The rearrangement links TRBV6-5 to TRBJ2-7; the D call may be TRBD1 or TRBD2 (6 bases each). Trimming stripped 0 bases from V and 2 bases from J, with 14 bases between. From germline, CDR1 is MNHEY and CDR2 SVGAGI. The CDR3 totals 16 residues. This chain's CDR3 is CASSYSELGGTYEQYF. CDR3 DNA sequence: TGTGCCAGCAGTTACTCGGAGCTAGGGGGGACCTACGAGCAGTACTTC.

This clonotype has a count of ten or more. This chain connects TRBV9 to TRBJ2-3, with D unclear. This CDR3 is 12 amino acids long. Germline V gives CDR1 SGDLS, CDR2 YYNGEE. With 0 bases removed from V and 6 bases from J, the gap between germline ends came to 5 bases. CDR3 nucleotides: TGTGCCAGCAGCGTAGTCTTCGATACGCAGTATTTT. Its translation is CASSVVFDTQYF. Using reference TRBV9 and TRBJ2-3 for the parts outside the CDR3, the full variable domain is DSGVTQTPKHLITATGQRVTLRCSPRSGDLSVYWYQQSLDQGLQFLIQYYNGEERAKGNILERFSAQQFPDLHSELNLSSLELGDSALYFCASSVVFDTQYFGPGTRLTVL.

This clonotype was picked up a small number of times. The chain recombines TRBV7-2 with TRBJ2-2; a weak D match, TRBD1 (5 bases). The germline gives CDR1 SGHTA, CDR2 FQGNSA. V was cut by 3 bases and J by 3 bases, with 8 bases left in between. CDR3 length: 14 residues. For the CDR3, the DNA is TGTGCCAGCAGCTTGGTAGGGGACACCGGGGAGCTGTTTTTT. The encoded protein is CASSLVGDTGELFF.

J is TRBJ1-2 and V is TRBV28; 7 nucleotides match TRBD1. CDR3 length: 13 amino acids. The germline V gene encodes CDR1 MDHEN and CDR2 SYDVKM. With 6 bases clipped from V and 0 bases from J, the junction kept 1 base outside the gene matches. As DNA, the CDR3 is TGTGCCAGCAGAACAGGGGCTAACTATGGCTACACCTTC. Amino acid sequence: CASRTGANYGYTF.

The chain combines TRBV4-3 with TRBJ2-3; a weak D match, TRBD2 (5 bases). This CDR3 comprises 17 residues. Trimming pared 1 base from V and 5 bases from J, leaving 19 bases between. Germline CDR1 is LGHNA and CDR2 is YSLEER. The CDR3 nucleotides read TGCGCCAGCAGCCAAGTTCTATCGGGATCGGCAGGAGATACGCAGTATTTT. Translation gives CASSQVLSGSAGDTQYF.

This clonotype was picked up a small number of times. J is TRBJ1-1 and V is TRBV5-1; 7 nucleotides match TRBD1. The germline V gene encodes CDR1 SGHRS and CDR2 YFSETQ. V gave up 4 bases and J gave up 2 bases; unmatched junction bases: 5. The CDR3 contains 14 residues. CDR3 protein: CASSVGTANTEAFF. CDR3 DNA sequence: TGCGCCAGCAGCGTAGGGACAGCTAACACTGAAGCTTTCTTT.

This clonotype was seen repeatedly, ten times or more. CDR3 nucleotides: TGTGCCAGCAGCGTAAGGAGCGAGCAGTACGTC. This translates into CASSVRSEQYV. The chain links TRBV9 to TRBJ2-7; D remains ambiguous. CDR1 is SGDLS, CDR2 YYNGEE, per germline. V gave up 1 base and J gave up 6 bases, with 5 bases separating them. The CDR3 totals 11 residues.

This rearrangement joins TRBV4-2 to TRBJ2-5, with D perhaps matching TRBD1 or TRBD2 (6 bases each). With 0 bases removed from V and 2 bases from J, the gap between germline ends came to 13 bases. The CDR3 has 16 residues. Germline CDR1 is LGHNA and CDR2 is YNFKEQ. CDR3 sequence (DNA): TGTGCCAGCAGCCAAGATCGGTCGGGGGCGCAAGAGACCCAGTACTTC. Translating it yields CASSQDRSGAQETQYF.

This clonotype was observed a few times. This sequence joins TRBV18 and TRBJ2-7, with 9 bases identical to TRBD2. The CDR3 has 15 residues. The trim removed 3 bases at V and 3 bases at J, leaving 6 bases unmatched. The V gene's germline CDR1 is KGHSH and CDR2 LQKENI. The CDR3 bases are TGTGCCAGCTCACCGATTAGGACTAGCGACTACGAGCAGTACTTC. It translates to CASSPIRTSDYEQYF.

This clonotype was recorded a few times. This rearrangement joins TRBV28 to TRBJ2-5; either TRBD1 or TRBD2 may fit D (5 bases each). Trimming removed 3 bases from V and 5 bases from J, with 16 bases in between. CDR1 is MDHEN, CDR2 SYDVKM, per germline. The CDR3 runs to 15 residues. The CDR3 sequence: CASSFPSRGAETQYF. For the CDR3, the DNA is TGTGCCAGCAGTTTTCCTTCGAGGGGAGCTGAGACCCAGTACTTC.

This clonotype occurred a few times. The chain has TRBV5-1 and TRBJ2-1; no clear D gene. Germline V lookup: CDR1 SGHRS, CDR2 YFSETQ. The CDR3 has 15 residues. V gave up 0 bases and J gave up 2 bases, with 9 bases separating them. CDR3 amino acids: CASSLGSSPYNEQFF. The CDR3 DNA reads as TGCGCCAGCAGCTTGGGTAGTAGTCCCTACAATGAGCAGTTCTTC.

This clonotype was picked up many times. V is TRBV7-9 and J is TRBJ1-2; maybe TRBD1 (5 bases). The CDR3 runs to 14 residues. Between the trimmed V and J ends, which lost 3 bases and 0 bases, there was a span of 8 bases. Germline values: CDR1 SEHNR, CDR2 FQNEAQ (reference sequence). The CDR3 DNA follows: TGTGCCAGCAGCTTGGGGCAAGCTAACTATGGCTACACCTTC. Protein product: CASSLGQANYGYTF.

This clonotype was observed a few times. This sequence joins TRBV20-1 and TRBJ2-6; tentative D call: TRBD1 (6 bases). This CDR3 has 17 amino acids. Trimming cost V 3 bases and J 0 bases, with 15 bases left between them. Per the germline V gene, CDR1 is DFQATT and CDR2 is SNEGSKA (reference sequence). The CDR3 sequence: CSARGQGQYSGANVLTF. The CDR3 coding sequence is TGCAGTGCTAGGGGTCAGGGGCAGTACTCTGGGGCCAACGTCCTGACTTTC.